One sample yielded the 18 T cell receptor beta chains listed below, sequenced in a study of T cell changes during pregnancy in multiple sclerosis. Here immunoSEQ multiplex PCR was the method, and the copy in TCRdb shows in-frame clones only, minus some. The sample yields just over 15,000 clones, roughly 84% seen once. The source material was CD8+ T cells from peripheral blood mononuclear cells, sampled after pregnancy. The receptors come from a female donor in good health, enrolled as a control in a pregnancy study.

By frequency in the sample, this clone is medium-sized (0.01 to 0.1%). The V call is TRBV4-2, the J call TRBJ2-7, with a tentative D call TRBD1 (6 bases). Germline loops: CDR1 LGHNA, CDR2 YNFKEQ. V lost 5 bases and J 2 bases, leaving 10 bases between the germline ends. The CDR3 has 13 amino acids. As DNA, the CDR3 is TGTGCCAGCAGCAAAGGACAGACCTACGAGCAGTACTTC. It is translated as CASSKGQTYEQYF.

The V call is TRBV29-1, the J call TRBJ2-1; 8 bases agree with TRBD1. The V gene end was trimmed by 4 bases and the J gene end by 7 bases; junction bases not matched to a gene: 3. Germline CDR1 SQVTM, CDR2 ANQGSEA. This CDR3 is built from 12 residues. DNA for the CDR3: TGCAGCGTTGGACAGGGGAGGAATGAGCAGTTCTTC. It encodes CSVGQGRNEQFF.

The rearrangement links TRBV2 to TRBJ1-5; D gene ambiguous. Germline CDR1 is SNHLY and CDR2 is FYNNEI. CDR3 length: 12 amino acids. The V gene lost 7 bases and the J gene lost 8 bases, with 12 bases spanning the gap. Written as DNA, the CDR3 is TGTGCCAGCACGGCGCGCGGGGAGCCCCAGCATTTT. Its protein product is CASTARGEPQHF.

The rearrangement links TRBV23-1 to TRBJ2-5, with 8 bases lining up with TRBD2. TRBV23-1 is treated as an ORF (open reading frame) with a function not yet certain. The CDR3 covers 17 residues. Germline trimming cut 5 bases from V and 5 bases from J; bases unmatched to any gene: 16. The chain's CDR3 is CASSSGERGGIGETQYF. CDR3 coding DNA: TGCGCCAGCAGTTCCGGGGAACGGGGGGGAATAGGGGAGACCCAGTACTTC.

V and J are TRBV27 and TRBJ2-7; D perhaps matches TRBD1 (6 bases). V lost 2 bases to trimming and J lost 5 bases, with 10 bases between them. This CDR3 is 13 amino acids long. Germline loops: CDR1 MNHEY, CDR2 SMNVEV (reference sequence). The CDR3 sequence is CASSLGGGNEQYF. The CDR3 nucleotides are TGTGCCAGCAGTTTAGGGGGCGGCAACGAGCAGTACTTC.

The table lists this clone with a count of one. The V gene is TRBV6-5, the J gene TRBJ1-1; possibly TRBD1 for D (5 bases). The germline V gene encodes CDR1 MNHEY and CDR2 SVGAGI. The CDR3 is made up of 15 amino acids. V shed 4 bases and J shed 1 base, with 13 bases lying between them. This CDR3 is CASSFSRGPNTEAFF. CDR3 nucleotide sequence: TGTGCCAGCAGTTTTTCAAGGGGTCCGAACACTGAAGCTTTCTTT.

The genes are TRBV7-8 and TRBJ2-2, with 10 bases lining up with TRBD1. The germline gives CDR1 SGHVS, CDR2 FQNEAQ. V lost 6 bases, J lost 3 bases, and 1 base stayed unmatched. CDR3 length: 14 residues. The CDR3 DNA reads TGTGCCAGCAGGACAGGGGGCCACACCGGGGAGCTGTTTTTT. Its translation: CASRTGGHTGELFF.

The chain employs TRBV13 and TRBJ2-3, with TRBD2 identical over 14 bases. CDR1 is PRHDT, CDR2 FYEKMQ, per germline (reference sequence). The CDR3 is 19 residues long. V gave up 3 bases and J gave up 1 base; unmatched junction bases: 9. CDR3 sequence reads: CASSLWGTSGSQRTDTQYF. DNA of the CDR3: TGTGCCAGCAGCTTGTGGGGGACTAGCGGGAGCCAACGCACAGATACGCAGTATTTT.

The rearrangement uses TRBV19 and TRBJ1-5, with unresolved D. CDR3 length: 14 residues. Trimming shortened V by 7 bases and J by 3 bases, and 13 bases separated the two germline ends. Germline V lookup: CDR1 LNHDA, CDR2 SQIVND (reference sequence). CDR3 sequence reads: CASNKRRNNQPQHF. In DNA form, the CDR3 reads TGTGCCAGTAATAAGCGTCGGAACAATCAGCCCCAGCATTTT.

The CDR3 region has the DNA TGTGCCAGCAGCGTAGAGGGGGTTGGCAATCAGCCCCAGCATTTT. It translates to CASSVEGVGNQPQHF. The J gene is TRBJ1-5, the V gene TRBV9, with D possibly TRBD1 on 6 matching bases. This CDR3 comprises 15 residues. CDR1 and CDR2 from the germline V gene are SGDLS and YYNGEE. V gave up 0 bases and J gave up 2 bases, with 9 bases separating them.

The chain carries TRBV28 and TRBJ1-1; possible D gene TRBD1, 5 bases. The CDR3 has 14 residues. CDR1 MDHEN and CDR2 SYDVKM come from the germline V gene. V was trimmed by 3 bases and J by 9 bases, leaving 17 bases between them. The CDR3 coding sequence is TGTGCCAGCAGTTTTAGGCCAGGGCGGAGCCAAGCTTTCTTT. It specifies CASSFRPGRSQAFF.

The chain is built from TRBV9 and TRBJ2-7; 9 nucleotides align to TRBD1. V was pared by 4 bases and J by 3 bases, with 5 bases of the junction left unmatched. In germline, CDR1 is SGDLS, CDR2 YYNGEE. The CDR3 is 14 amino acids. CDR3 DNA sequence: TGTGCCAGCAGCTCACAGGGGGCTAGCTACGAGCAGTACTTC. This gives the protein CASSSQGASYEQYF.

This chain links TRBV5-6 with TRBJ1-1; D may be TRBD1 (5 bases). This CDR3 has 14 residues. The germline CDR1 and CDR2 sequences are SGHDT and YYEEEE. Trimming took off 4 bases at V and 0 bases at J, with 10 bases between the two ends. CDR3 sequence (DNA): TGTGCCAGCAGCCGGCGGGGGTTGAACACTGAAGCTTTCTTT. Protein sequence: CASSRRGLNTEAFF.

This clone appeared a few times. CDR3 residues: CASSLSGSYDTQYF. CDR3 nucleotides: TGTGCCAGCAGCTTATCTGGGAGTTATGATACGCAGTATTTT. The chain is built from TRBV7-6 and TRBJ2-3, with D perhaps matching TRBD2 (5 bases). This CDR3 spans 14 amino acids. Germline CDR1 is SGHVS and CDR2 is FNYEAQ. With 2 bases removed from V and 6 bases from J, the gap between germline ends came to 12 bases.

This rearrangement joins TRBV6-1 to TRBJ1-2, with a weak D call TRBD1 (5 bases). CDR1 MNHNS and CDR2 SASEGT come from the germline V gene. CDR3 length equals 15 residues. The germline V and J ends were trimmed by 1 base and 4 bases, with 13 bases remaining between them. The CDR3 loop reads CASSEEEGGGYGYTF. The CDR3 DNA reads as TGTGCCAGCAGTGAAGAGGAGGGTGGGGGCTATGGCTACACCTTC.

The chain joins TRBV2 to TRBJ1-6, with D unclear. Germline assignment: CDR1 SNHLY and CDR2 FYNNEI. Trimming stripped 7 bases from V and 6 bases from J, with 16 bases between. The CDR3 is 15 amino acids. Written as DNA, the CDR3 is TGTGCCAGCATCGATAGTGGCCTAGGTAATTCACCCCTCCACTTT. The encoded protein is CASIDSGLGNSPLHF.

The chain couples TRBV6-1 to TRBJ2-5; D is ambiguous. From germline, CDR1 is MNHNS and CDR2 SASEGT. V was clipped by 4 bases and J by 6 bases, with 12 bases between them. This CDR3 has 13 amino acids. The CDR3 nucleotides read TGTGCCAGCAGTGGAGTTCAATCCCAGACCCAGTACTTC. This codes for CASSGVQSQTQYF.

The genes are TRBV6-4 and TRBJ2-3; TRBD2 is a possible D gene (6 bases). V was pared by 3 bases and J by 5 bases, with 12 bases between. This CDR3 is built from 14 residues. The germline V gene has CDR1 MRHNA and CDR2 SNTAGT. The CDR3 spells CASSERGGEDTQYF. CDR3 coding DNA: TGTGCCAGCAGTGAAAGGGGCGGGGAAGATACGCAGTATTTT.